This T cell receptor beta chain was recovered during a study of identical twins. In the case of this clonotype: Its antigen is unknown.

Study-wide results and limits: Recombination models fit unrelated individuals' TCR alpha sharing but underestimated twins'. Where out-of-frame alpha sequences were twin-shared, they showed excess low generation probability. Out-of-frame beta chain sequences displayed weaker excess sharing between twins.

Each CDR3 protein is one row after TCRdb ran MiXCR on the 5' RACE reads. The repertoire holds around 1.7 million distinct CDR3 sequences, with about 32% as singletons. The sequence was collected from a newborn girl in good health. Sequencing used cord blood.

CDR3 loop: CAISESGGGETEAFF. CDR3 in DNA: TGTGCCATCAGTGAGTCAGGAGGTGGTGAGACTGAAGCTTTCTTT. The chain carries TRBV10-3 and TRBJ1-1; no reliable D call. CDR1 ENHRY and CDR2 SYGVKD come from the germline V gene. This CDR3 is 15 amino acids long. V shed 0 bases and J shed 5 bases, with 13 bases lying between them.